The 28 T cell receptor beta chains reported below all come from one sample, sequenced in a study of technical replicates of blood from a few donors. The table came from immunoSEQ multiplex PCR; TCRdb's copy has only in-frame clones and leaves some out. Of some 78,000 clones listed, 90% to 95% were seen once; the top ten hold 0.35% to 0.5%. The sample comprised T cells isolated from PBMCs. These receptors were obtained from a human donor in good health.

The rearrangement joins TRBV9 to TRBJ1-2; perhaps TRBD1 as D (6 bases). V shed 2 bases and J shed 3 bases, with 14 bases lying between them. This CDR3 has 15 amino acids. Germline V lookup: CDR1 SGDLS, CDR2 YYNGEE. Here the CDR3 reads CASSVGWSGDYGYTF. CDR3 sequence (DNA): TGTGCCAGCAGCGTCGGGTGGTCAGGGGACTATGGCTACACCTTC.

Notes on this clone: Germline and junction disagree at one end, which may indicate a read error. The chain employs TRBV9 and TRBJ2-7; 14 nucleotides agree with TRBD2. CDR1 SGDLS and CDR2 YYNGEE come from the germline V gene. This CDR3 has 16 amino acids. The DNA of the CDR3 is TGTGCCAGCAGCGGGGCGACTAGCGGGAGGGCCTATGAGCAGTACTTC. Residues: CASSGATSGRAYEQYF.

The chain couples TRBV19 to TRBJ2-5; tentatively, D is TRBD1 (6 bases). The germline V and J ends were trimmed by 1 base and 2 bases, with 14 bases remaining between them. The CDR3 sequence is 16 residues long. CDR1 is LNHDA, CDR2 SQIVND, per germline (reference sequence). As DNA, the CDR3 is TGTGCCAGTAGTATAGGTGGTGTCGACAGGCAAGAGACCCAGTACTTC. It yields the protein CASSIGGVDRQETQYF.

The V gene is TRBV12-2, the J gene TRBJ2-7; the table's D gene call, TRBD1, was not cross checked with the DNA. TRBV12-2 is tagged as a pseudogene. The CDR3 has 15 residues. Here the CDR3 reads CASRCLDREVNEQYF. CDR3 bases: TGTGCAAGTCGCTGCCTCGACAGGGAAGTCAACGAGCAGTACTTC.

The chain links TRBV10-3 to TRBJ2-3; 11 bases align to TRBD2. The CDR3 contains 14 residues. The germline gives CDR1 ENHRY, CDR2 SYGVKD. The V segment lost 10 bases and the J segment 0 bases; nucleotides outside the gene matches: 3. The DNA of the CDR3 is TGTGCCACCCGACTAGCGGGGAGCACAGATACGCAGTATTTT. It encodes CATRLAGSTDTQYF.

This clone was observed once. This chain links TRBV10-1 with TRBJ1-2; 7 bases line up with TRBD1. Germline V gives CDR1 WNHNN, CDR2 SYGVQD (reference sequence). J was trimmed by 6 bases and V by 3 bases; bases with no gene match: 4. The CDR3 extends over 13 amino acids. The CDR3 DNA reads TGCGCCAGCAGTGAAAACAGGGGAGATGGCTACACCTTC. Its translation is CASSENRGDGYTF.

The chain couples TRBV7-7 to TRBJ2-2; 9 nucleotides agree with TRBD1. The V gene end was trimmed by 5 bases and the J gene end by 6 bases; junction bases not matched to a gene: 19. The CDR3 length is 19 residues. Germline assignment: CDR1 SSHAT and CDR2 FNYEAQ (reference sequence). CDR3 protein: CASSPRVPTETGGSGELFF. The CDR3 DNA reads TGTGCCAGCAGCCCCAGGGTTCCCACAGAGACAGGGGGATCCGGGGAGCTGTTTTTT.

The chain employs TRBV15 and TRBJ2-3, with TRBD2 identical over 7 bases. Trimming at V came to 5 bases and at J to 5 bases, leaving 10 bases not matched to a gene. This CDR3 spans 15 amino acids. Germline V CDR1 and CDR2: LNHNV, YYDKDF (reference sequence). CDR3 sequence (DNA): TGTGCCACCAGCGGCGGGAGTGATGTTATAGATACGCAGTATTTT. Its translation is CATSGGSDVIDTQYF.

The sample holds one count of this clone. This chain connects TRBV7-3 to TRBJ2-2; D gene uncertain. CDR1 and CDR2 from the germline V gene are SGHTA and FQGTGA. The ends were cut back, 5 bases at V and 0 bases at J, with 10 bases in the middle. The CDR3 loop spans 15 amino acids. The CDR3 sequence: CASSLDFANTGELFF. CDR3 DNA: TGTGCCAGCAGCCTCGACTTTGCGAACACCGGGGAGCTGTTTTTT.

The V gene is TRBV4-1, the J gene TRBJ2-7; 8 bases are shared with TRBD2. CDR3 length: 15 amino acids. The ends lost 4 bases at V and 3 bases at J; junction bases unmatched: 8. Germline V gene data show CDR1 as MGHRA and CDR2 as YSYEKL. The CDR3 DNA sequence: TGCGCCAGCAGCCGGGGACTAGGAGATAGCTACGAGCAGTACTTC. It codes for CASSRGLGDSYEQYF.

V is TRBV29-1 and J is TRBJ2-1; TRBD2 matches at 7 bases. The CDR3 runs 16 residues. Unmatched junction bases numbered 12, after V lost 1 base and J lost 6 bases. Germline CDR1 is SQVTM and CDR2 is ANQGSEA. CDR3 nucleotides: TGCAGCGTTGAAGGACTAGCATTTGTTCGTGGCAATGAGCAGTTCTTC. This gives the protein CSVEGLAFVRGNEQFF.

The rearrangement links TRBV5-1 to TRBJ1-2; 8 nucleotides agree with TRBD1. Unmatched junction bases numbered 14, after V lost 1 base and J lost 6 bases. The CDR3 loop spans 17 amino acids. The V gene's germline CDR1 is SGHRS and CDR2 YFSETQ. DNA of the CDR3: TGCGCCAGCAGCTTGAACGGACAGGGAAAGAGTATCGATGGCTACACCTTC. Translation gives CASSLNGQGKSIDGYTF.

The chain joins TRBV7-2 to TRBJ1-3; TRBD1 matches 7 bases. After removal of 4 bases from V and 6 bases from J, the junction contained 3 bases not matched to a gene. The CDR3 covers 13 residues. Germline loops: CDR1 SGHTA, CDR2 FQGNSA. The DNA of the CDR3 is TGTGCCAGCAGCTGGACAGGTGTAAACACCATATATTTT. This translates into CASSWTGVNTIYF. Using reference TRBV7-2 and TRBJ1-3 for the parts outside the CDR3, the full variable domain is GAGVSQSPSNKVTEKGKDVELRCDPISGHTALYWYRQSLGQGLEFLIYFQGNSAPDKSGLPSDRFSAERTGGSVSTLTIQRTQQEDSAVYLCASSWTGVNTIYFGEGSWLTVV.

This clone was seen just once. The chain combines TRBV6-1 with TRBJ1-1; D call uncertain. V was clipped by 3 bases and J by 3 bases, with 8 bases between them. CDR1 MNHNS and CDR2 SASEGT come from the germline V gene. CDR3 length: 13 amino acids. The DNA for the CDR3 is TGTGCCAGCAGTGAGGGGAGGTACACTGAAGCTTTCTTT. This translates into CASSEGRYTEAFF.

V is TRBV5-4 and J is TRBJ1-1, with a tentative D call TRBD1 (5 bases). Germline CDR1 and CDR2: SGHNT and YYREEE (reference sequence). CDR3 length: 15 residues. V was trimmed by 4 bases and J by 6 bases, leaving 19 bases between them. The CDR3 loop is CASSRGGADVAEAFF. In DNA form, the CDR3 reads TGTGCCAGCAGCCGAGGAGGGGCAGACGTAGCTGAAGCTTTCTTT. Drawing the rest from reference TRBV5-4 and TRBJ1-1, the complete variable domain is ETGVTQSPTHLIKTRGQQVTLRCSSQSGHNTVSWYQQALGQGPQFIFQYYREEENGRGNFPPRFSGLQFPNYSSELNVNALELDDSALYLCASSRGGADVAEAFFGQGTRLTVV.

This clone is a singleton in its sample. V gene TRBV5-8 combines with J gene TRBJ2-5, with D possibly being TRBD1 (6 bases). The ends were cut back, 0 bases at V and 2 bases at J, with 14 bases in the middle. CDR3 length: 16 residues. The germline V gene encodes CDR1 SGHTS and CDR2 YDEGEE. CDR3 nucleotides: TGTGCCAGCAGCTTGGGGACAATGAGGGGGCAAGAGACCCAGTACTTC. Its protein is CASSLGTMRGQETQYF.

V gene TRBV5-1 combines with J gene TRBJ1-2; 7 bases agree with TRBD1. The CDR3 is made up of 12 amino acids. CDR1 is SGHRS, CDR2 YFSETQ, per germline. The V and J ends lost 4 bases and 8 bases, in that order; junction bases with no gene match: 5. The CDR3 is CASSPTGFGYTF. The CDR3 bases are TGCGCCAGCAGCCCGACAGGGTTCGGCTACACCTTC.

This chain joins TRBV27 and TRBJ2-1, with 11 bases matching TRBD2. V shed 5 bases and J 4 bases; nucleotides not matched to a gene: 13. The CDR3 extends over 18 amino acids. CDR1 is MNHEY, CDR2 SMNVEV, per germline (reference sequence). This CDR3 reads CASSAGNGGLAAYNEQFF. In nucleotides, the CDR3 is TGTGCCAGCAGTGCTGGCAATGGGGGACTAGCGGCTTACAATGAGCAGTTCTTC.

V is TRBV7-9 and J is TRBJ2-5; D possibly corresponds to TRBD1 (5 bases). Germline CDR1 SEHNR, CDR2 FQNEAQ (reference sequence). V shed 4 bases and J shed 5 bases, with 11 bases lying between them. The CDR3 runs 13 residues. As DNA, the CDR3 is TGTGCCAGCAGCTCCAGGGCAGCGGAGACCCAGTACTTC. It specifies CASSSRAAETQYF.

The rearrangement joins TRBV7-8 to TRBJ1-3, with 8 nucleotides matching TRBD1. From germline, CDR1 is SGHVS and CDR2 FQNEAQ. The CDR3 runs 14 residues. V lost 5 bases to trimming and J lost 2 bases; unmatched junction nucleotides: 2. CDR3 residues: CASSLTGAGNTIYF. DNA for the CDR3: TGTGCCAGCAGCCTGACAGGGGCTGGAAACACCATATATTTT.

V usage is TRBV4-1 and J usage is TRBJ1-5; 8 nucleotides match TRBD1. Germline CDR1 and CDR2: MGHRA and YSYEKL. The length of the CDR3 is 15 residues. Germline trimming cut 1 base from V and 10 bases from J; bases unmatched to any gene: 9. CDR3 sequence reads: CASSQARTGGTPQHF. The CDR3 region has the DNA TGCGCCAGCAGCCAAGCTCGAACAGGGGGGACTCCCCAGCATTTT.

The chain has TRBV5-8 and TRBJ1-2, with 7 nucleotides matching TRBD1. J was trimmed by 1 base and V by 0 bases; bases with no gene match: 9. CDR1 SGHTS and CDR2 YDEGEE come from the germline V gene. The CDR3 contains 17 residues. CDR3 in amino acids: CASSLGDDREYNYGYTF. CDR3 DNA: TGTGCCAGCAGCTTGGGGGACGACAGGGAGTATAACTATGGCTACACCTTC.

V usage is TRBV19 and J usage is TRBJ1-5; unclear D gene. Germline V CDR1 and CDR2: LNHDA, SQIVND (reference sequence). V dropped 3 bases and J dropped 3 bases, with 12 bases sitting between them. This CDR3 comprises 15 residues. The CDR3 DNA is TGTGCCAGTAGTATGGTAAGCGGAGCCAATCAGCCCCAGCATTTT. It codes for CASSMVSGANQPQHF.

The chain combines TRBV11-3 with TRBJ2-7, with TRBD2 as a possible D gene (6 bases). CDR1 and CDR2 from the germline V gene are SGHNT and YENEEA. Trimming cost V 1 base and J 0 bases, with 7 bases left between them. The CDR3 is 14 amino acids. CDR3 sequence: CASSLGGLSYEQYF. CDR3 nucleotides: TGTGCCAGCAGCTTAGGGGGACTCTCCTACGAGCAGTACTTC. The variable domain in full, with the rest retrieved from reference TRBV11-3 and TRBJ2-7, is EAGVVQSPRYKIIEKKQPVAFWCNPISGHNTLYWYLQNLGQGPELLIRYENEEAVDDSQLPKDRFSAERLKGVDSTLKIQPAELGDSAVYLCASSLGGLSYEQYFGPGTRLTVT.

V and J are TRBV6-5 and TRBJ2-1; 9 nucleotides match TRBD2. The CDR3 is 13 amino acids. The junction had 3 bases not matched to a gene; V was cut back by 6 bases and J by 6 bases. Looked up from germline, CDR1 is MNHEY and CDR2 is SVGAGI. The CDR3 here is CASRPSGINEQFF. CDR3 nucleotides: TGTGCCAGCAGACCTAGCGGGATCAATGAGCAGTTCTTC.

This clone was detected a few times. The chain carries TRBV19 and TRBJ1-1; D possibly corresponds to TRBD1 (5 bases). The CDR3 runs to 12 residues. Germline-derived CDR1 and CDR2 are LNHDA and SQIVND (reference sequence). Trimming took off 7 bases at V and 8 bases at J, with 14 bases between the two ends. Written as DNA, the CDR3 is TGTGCCAGTACCCCTGGAGGGGCAGAAGCTTTCTTT. It yields the protein CASTPGGAEAFF.

This chain links TRBV30 with TRBJ1-5; D may be TRBD1 (5 bases). V lost 3 bases to trimming and J lost 1 base, with 13 bases between them. The germline gives CDR1 GTSNPN, CDR2 SVGIG (reference sequence). This CDR3 is 15 amino acids long. CDR3: CAWSLSGVSNQPQHF. In DNA form, the CDR3 reads TGTGCCTGGAGCCTATCGGGGGTCAGCAATCAGCCCCAGCATTTT.

This clone was seen more than once but under ten times. The chain combines TRBV5-1 with TRBJ1-2; 9 nucleotides line up with TRBD1. Germline CDR1 reads SGHRS; CDR2 reads YFSETQ. With 3 bases clipped from V and 5 bases from J, the junction kept 5 bases outside the gene matches. CDR3 size: 14 residues. CDR3 nucleotide sequence: TGCGCCAGCAGCTCCGGGACAGGGAATTATGGCTACACCTTC. This gives the protein CASSSGTGNYGYTF.